This T cell receptor beta chain originates from a study of blood T cell repertoires in COVID-19. Study-wide background: Material from acute and convalescent COVID-19 was sourced from the United States, Italy and Spain. PBMCs, B-cell-depleted T cells, or T cells were the source of the cDNA or gDNA that made up the material.

In the authors' methods: Reference gene primer amplification yielded estimated nucleated cell counts. Data came from immunoSEQ multiplex PCR; TCRdb stores just in-frame clones and leaves some out. V, J and clone size were drawn from that table, and D and trimming were deduced from the DNA. Seen here are 52,000 or so clones, roughly 86% observed once, and the top ten hold under 8.5%. The CDR3 loop spans 17 amino acids. Germline-derived CDR1 and CDR2 are SGHTA and FQGTGA. J was trimmed by 2 bases and V by 1 base; bases with no gene match: 4. J is TRBJ2-5 and V is TRBV7-3, with 13 positions matching TRBD2. The sequenced material came from peripheral blood. This receptor was obtained from a man in his 60s with active COVID-19. CDR3 coding DNA: TGTGCCAGCAGCTTAAGGGGACTAGCGGGGTTACAAGAGACCCAGTACTTC. Translated: CASSLRGLAGLQETQYF.